Listed below are T cell receptor beta chains from one sample, sequenced in a study of T cells in Graves' hyperthyroidism and ophthalmopathy. TCRdb re-analysed the multiplex PCR reads in MiXCR, keeping a single row per CDR3 protein. The table lists over 500,000 distinct CDR3 sequences, about 16% of them singletons. The sample taken for sequencing was blood. The receptors come from a woman in her 30s with Graves' ophthalmopathy. The CDR3 runs from the conserved cysteine through the conserved F or W. Some rows have no size entry. The others give once, few or many, or a class for an expanded clone.

size	V	length	J	CDR3
many	TRBV12-3/TRBV12-4	16	TRBJ2-1	CASSLPSGGVGNEQFF
-	TRBV10-3	14	TRBJ1-1	CAIRSGGRNTEAFF
many	TRBV11-2	14	TRBJ2-7	CASTLWRDSYEQYF
many	TRBV20-1	11	TRBJ2-7	CSASSGYEQYF
-	TRBV7-3	13	TRBJ1-2	CASSPDRNYGYTF
-	TRBV10-3	12	TRBJ1-1	CAISPGNTEAFF
-	TRBV4-3	17	TRBJ2-2	CASSQDWTSGKTGELFF
many	TRBV24-1	10	TRBJ2-1	CATGYNEQFF
-	TRBV20-1	14	TRBJ1-5	CSARIGDGSRPQHF
many	TRBV6-5	22	TRBJ2-3	CASSYSSGAWTSGRRDGDTQYF
-	TRBV7-2	16	TRBJ2-3	CASSLEPGGGADTQYF
many	TRBV2	14	TRBJ2-2	CASSGTGFTGELFF
-	TRBV4-1	15	TRBJ2-4	CASSDTGTRDDIQYF
-	TRBV29-1	14	TRBJ2-7	CSVLIRDTYYEQYF
few	TRBV19	14	TRBJ2-7	CASSMGQGAYEQYF
-	TRBV15	13	TRBJ2-7	CATSRVQGYEQYF
many	TRBV18	15	TRBJ2-1	CASSPLNRIYNEQFF
many	TRBV18	13	TRBJ2-1	CASSPPSGNEQFF
-	TRBV10-2	12	TRBJ1-2	CASSEFSYGYTF
many	TRBV11-2	15	TRBJ2-1	CASRGLAGFYNEQFF
-	TRBV5-6	14	TRBJ1-1	CASSLGLPNTEAFF
many	TRBV18	15	TRBJ1-3	CASSPPSGSGNTIYF
many	TRBV18	15	TRBJ1-1	CASSPPGGFSTEAFF
few	TRBV5-1	15	TRBJ2-7	CASSFSPHGPYEQYF
-	TRBV16	18	TRBJ2-3	CASSQYSLAGKNTDTQYF
many	TRBV18	15	TRBJ2-2	CASSPGTSDTGELFF
-	TRBV10-1	17	TRBJ2-5	CASSEDLAGGPRETQYF
many	TRBV7-9	15	TRBJ2-7	CASDRGTSGIYEQYF
-	TRBV7-2	16	TRBJ2-1	CANSASEGQRFNEQFF
few	TRBV6-1	13	TRBJ2-1	CASSVIQGNEQFF
-	TRBV2	16	TRBJ1-4	CASSEALTPPVEKLFF
many	TRBV4-3	15	TRBJ1-1	CASSIGAGGQSEAFF
many	TRBV30	13	TRBJ2-7	CAWSVGHTYEQYF
many	TRBV2	17	TRBJ2-3	CASSDITSGANRNTQYF
many	TRBV12-3/TRBV12-4	15	TRBJ2-1	CASSPIGSSYNEQFF
-	TRBV6-1	16	TRBJ2-7	CASSESSGTFSYEQYF
-	TRBV29-1	12	TRBJ2-7	CSARQGAEEQYF
many	TRBV18	12	TRBJ1-1	CASSPGNTEAFF
few	TRBV20-1	12	TRBJ2-7	CSDPSAPYEQYF
-	TRBV24-1	14	TRBJ1-5	CATSRDRDNQPQHF
-	TRBV14	14	TRBJ2-7	CASSQGRGPYEQYF
-	TRBV9	15	TRBJ2-1	CASSEQGSIYNEQFF
many	TRBV4-2	14	TRBJ2-5	CASSQGLAQETQYF
many	TRBV5-6	15	TRBJ1-1	CASSPGLNSLTEAFF
many	TRBV6-1	14	TRBJ2-7	CASSFVASGYEQYF
many	TRBV18	14	TRBJ1-1	CASSPSAMDIEAFF
many	TRBV20-1	11	TRBJ2-1	CSARGIRAGVF
few	TRBV29-1	14	TRBJ2-7	CSVVGGLETYEQYF
many	TRBV20-1	19	TRBJ2-3	CSAPGVASGAPLLTDTQYF
many	TRBV5-1	15	TRBJ1-5	CASSLTGDSNQPQHF
-	TRBV6-1	16	TRBJ2-1	CASSASGRAVYNEQFF
many	TRBV7-3	16	TRBJ2-1	CASSPQGTSGYNEQFF
few	TRBV7-2	17	TRBJ2-1	CASSLGVGTSGRYGKFF
once	TRBV7-9	16	TRBJ2-5	CASSPLAGERAETQYF
many	TRBV28	16	TRBJ1-5	CASSRLFGGSNQPQHF
many	TRBV6-1	15	TRBJ2-3	CACRGLAGGTDTQYF
many	TRBV3-1	15	TRBJ2-5	CASSRTSGGRETQYF
-	TRBV4-1	13	TRBJ1-4	CASSPFWTEKLFF
-	TRBV6-1	16	TRBJ2-3	CASSDLARIFTDTQYF